This T cell receptor (beta chain) originates from a study of T cells in Graves' hyperthyroidism and ophthalmopathy. RNA transcripts served as the template for amplifying TCR beta CDR3 regions. The HTBI set primed first-round TCR CDR3 RT-PCR. MiXCR was run by TCRdb on the multiplex PCR reads, yielding one entry per CDR3 protein. The table records hundreds of thousands of distinct CDR3 sequences, more than 45% of them present only once. The CDR3 contains 16 residues. The V segment lost 4 bases and the J segment 1 base; nucleotides outside the gene matches: 8. Germline V lookup: CDR1 MGHDK, CDR2 SYGVNS. The TCR originated in a woman aged 18-29 years with Graves' hyperthyroidism. Sequencing was done on a sample of peripheral blood or thyroid tissue (not recorded which). The V gene is TRBV25-1, the J gene TRBJ1-2; 8 positions match TRBD1. Here the CDR3 DNA reads TGTGCCAGCAGTGCTGAAGGGGGACAGGTTAACTATGGCTACACCTTC. Translated: CASSAEGGQVNYGYTF.